This T cell receptor beta chain was sequenced during a study of T-cell memory formation after mild COVID-19. Study summary: Clustering of TCRs was largely donor specific.

Whole-study results and caveats: There was a balanced CD4/CD8 profile in clones contracting day 15 to 85, and later expanders leaned CD4+.

This CDR3 region has 14 residues. CDR1 and CDR2 from the germline V gene are GTSNPN and SVGIG (reference sequence). Trimming pared 1 base from V and 6 bases from J, leaving 15 bases between. TCR alpha and TCR beta cDNA libraries carrying sample barcodes and UMIs came from 5'RACE with constant-segment primers. Via MiXCR, TCRdb re-called the 5' RACE reads, giving one row per CDR3 protein. This sample yields more than 150,000 distinct CDR3 sequences, of which roughly 12% are seen a single time; about 3.5% belongs to the top ten. This clonotype was picked up a small number of times. The target antigen is unknown.

The V call is TRBV30, the J call TRBJ1-2; no reliable D call. Sequencing input: PBMCs or a T cell subset sorted from them (not recorded which). This clonotype was obtained from a man between 18 and 35 years old who had mild COVID-19 (a few samples of this study predate the infection). Cell type and time point are not known. CDR3 protein: CAWSDDGRGHGYTF. CDR3 DNA: TGTGCCTGGAGTGACGACGGACGCGGACATGGCTACACCTTC.